Below, 23 T cell receptor beta chains from the same sample are listed, as sequenced in a study of T cells in Graves' hyperthyroidism and ophthalmopathy. RNA transcripts yielded amplified TCR beta CDR3 regions. The TCR CDR3 was amplified in a first-round RT-PCR using the HTBI primer set. TCRdb independently ran MiXCR on the multiplex PCR reads; one entry per CDR3 protein. The data show fewer than 500,000 distinct CDR3 sequences, roughly 15% seen once. Material: blood. These receptors all stem from a man between 18 and 29 years old with Graves' ophthalmopathy.

This clonotype was counted at least ten times. The chain carries TRBV20-1 and TRBJ2-2; D ambiguous. V lost 0 bases, J lost 0 bases, and 5 bases lay in between. The CDR3 runs 14 residues. In germline, CDR1 is DFQATT, CDR2 SNEGSKA (reference sequence). CDR3 coding DNA: TGCAGTGCTAGAGAAGACACGAACACCGGGGAGCTGTTTTTT. Protein product: CSAREDTNTGELFF.

This clonotype was seen repeatedly, ten times or more. The rearrangement joins TRBV12-3 or TRBV12-4 to TRBJ1-3; D gene ambiguous. V was clipped by 6 bases and J by 4 bases, with 13 bases between them. The CDR3 spans 14 residues. The CDR3 coding sequence is TGTGCCAGCAGCCGAAGGGAGGACGGAAACACCATATATTTT. Translating gives CASSRREDGNTIYF.

This clonotype was found many times. The rearrangement joins TRBV14 to TRBJ1-4; D call uncertain. V shed 6 bases and J shed 3 bases, with 11 bases lying between them. The CDR3 has 14 amino acids. Per germline, CDR1 SGHDN and CDR2 FVKESK. CDR3 nucleotide sequence: TGTGCCAGCAGTCTGGCTCCGGCTAATGAAAAACTGTTTTTT. It encodes CASSLAPANEKLFF.

This clonotype showed up many times. The J gene is TRBJ2-1, the V gene TRBV27, with 8 bases matching TRBD2. After removal of 2 bases from V and 3 bases from J, the junction contained 15 bases not matched to a gene. Germline V lookup: CDR1 MNHEY, CDR2 SMNVEV (reference sequence). CDR3 length: 19 amino acids. The CDR3 sequence: CASSLRASRLAGLYNEQFF. As DNA, the CDR3 is TGTGCCAGCAGTTTAAGGGCCTCCCGGTTAGCGGGACTCTACAATGAGCAGTTCTTC.

This clonotype was recorded at least ten times. The chain couples TRBV6-5 to TRBJ2-7; the D is unclear. Germline CDR1 MNHEY, CDR2 SVGAGI. The CDR3 runs to 13 residues. V lost 2 bases, J lost 4 bases, and 9 bases lay in between. CDR3 nucleotides: TGTGCCAGCAGTTACACCTCAGAATACGAGCAGTACTTC. The encoded protein is CASSYTSEYEQYF.

The chain links TRBV4-1 to TRBJ2-7; D remains ambiguous. The V end was cut by 3 bases, the J end by 0 bases, with 9 bases between. The CDR3 is 14 amino acids. Germline CDR1 reads MGHRA; CDR2 reads YSYEKL. CDR3 in amino acids: CASSHRQSSYEQYF. CDR3 in DNA: TGCGCCAGCAGCCATCGGCAGAGCTCCTACGAGCAGTACTTC.

This clonotype has at least ten counts. The rearrangement uses TRBV10-1 and TRBJ2-7, with no clear D. Trimming cost V 3 bases and J 3 bases, with 3 bases left between them. The CDR3 spans 11 residues. Germline-derived CDR1 and CDR2 are WNHNN and SYGVQD (reference sequence). CDR3 DNA sequence: TGCGCCAGCAGTGACGGCTACGAGCAGTACTTC. Amino acids: CASSDGYEQYF.

This clonotype was counted ten times or more. This chain connects TRBV7-6 to TRBJ2-1, with 10 bases identical to TRBD2. Trimming took 1 base from V and 8 from J; bases not matched to a gene: 2. The germline gives CDR1 SGHVS, CDR2 FNYEAQ. The CDR3 sequence is 14 residues long. This chain's CDR3 is CASSLVAGGDEQFF. As DNA, the CDR3 is TGTGCCAGCAGCTTAGTAGCGGGGGGCGATGAGCAGTTCTTC. The entire variable domain, with the rest obtained from reference TRBV7-6 and TRBJ2-1, is as follows: GAGVSQSPRYKVTKRGQDVALRCDPISGHVSLYWYRQALGQGPEFLTYFNYEAQQDKSGLPNDRFSAERPEGSISTLTIQRTEQRDSAMYRCASSLVAGGDEQFFGPGTRLTVL.

The chain recombines TRBV14 with TRBJ1-6; D is uncertain. The V gene lost 1 base and the J gene lost 7 bases, with 11 bases spanning the gap. The CDR3 covers 15 residues. CDR1 and CDR2 from the germline V gene are SGHDN and FVKESK. The CDR3 coding sequence is TGTGCCAGCAGCCAAGCGAGGGTGCGAAATTCACCCCTCCACTTT. This translates into CASSQARVRNSPLHF.

This clonotype came up many times. The chain links TRBV6-5 to TRBJ1-4; D gene unclear. V was cut by 0 bases and J by 0 bases, with 5 bases left in between. Germline V gene data show CDR1 as MNHEY and CDR2 as SVGAGI. The CDR3 length is 15 residues. The CDR3 protein is CASSYSSPTNEKLFF. Here the CDR3 DNA reads TGTGCCAGCAGTTACTCGAGCCCAACTAATGAAAAACTGTTTTTT.

This clonotype was seen many times. V usage is TRBV12-3 or TRBV12-4 and J usage is TRBJ1-6; 8 nucleotides agree with TRBD1. V trimming: 5 bases; J trimming: 6 bases; junction bases outside the gene matches: 6. The CDR3 covers 15 residues. DNA of the CDR3: TGTGCCAGCAGTGGGACAGGCTACCCTAATTCACCCCTCCACTTT. Translating gives CASSGTGYPNSPLHF.

This clonotype has more than one count but fewer than ten. This chain links TRBV27 with TRBJ1-4; no definite D call. CDR3 size: 17 residues. The germline V gene has CDR1 MNHEY and CDR2 SMNVEV (reference sequence). V shed 5 bases and J shed 0 bases, with 16 bases lying between them. CDR3 amino acids: CASSLFSYTATNEKLFF. CDR3 nucleotide sequence: TGTGCCAGCAGTCTTTTCTCCTACACGGCAACTAATGAAAAACTGTTTTTT. The full variable domain, rest sourced from reference TRBV27 and TRBJ1-4, is EAQVTQNPRYLITVTGKKLTVTCSQNMNHEYMSWYRQDPGLGLRQIYYSMNVEVTDKGDVPEGYKVSRKEKRNFPLILESPSPNQTSLYFCASSLFSYTATNEKLFFGSGTQLSVL.

This chain joins TRBV5-1 and TRBJ2-5, with 12 bases matching TRBD2. J was trimmed by 2 bases and V by 0 bases; bases with no gene match: 2. Germline V gene data show CDR1 as SGHRS and CDR2 as YFSETQ. The CDR3 length is 16 residues. The CDR3 bases are TGCGCCAGCAGCTTGGGGACTAGCGGGGATCAAGAGACCCAGTACTTC. It translates to CASSLGTSGDQETQYF.

The CDR3 region has the DNA TGTGCCAGCAGCCCAGACACCTTTCGTAGCTACACCTTC. This encodes CASSPDTFRSYTF. This sequence joins TRBV7-2 and TRBJ1-2; no clear D gene. V lost 5 bases and J lost 9, with 16 bases in between. This CDR3 is built from 13 residues. Looked up from germline, CDR1 is SGHTA and CDR2 is FQGNSA.

The chain couples TRBV24-1 to TRBJ2-5; TRBD1 agrees at 9 bases. The CDR3 is 12 residues long. J lost 5 bases, V lost 8 bases, and 2 bases had no gene match. Germline V gene data show CDR1 as KGHDR and CDR2 as SFDVKD. The CDR3 region is CATTGTGETQYF. The CDR3 nucleotides are TGTGCCACCACCGGGACAGGGGAGACCCAGTACTTC.

This clonotype was recorded at least ten times. The chain carries TRBV7-2 and TRBJ1-4; 8 bases are a match to TRBD1. Trimming cost V 1 base and J 8 bases; bases outside gene matches: 9. CDR1 SGHTA and CDR2 FQGNSA come from the germline V gene. The CDR3 loop spans 16 amino acids. CDR3 nucleotides: TGTGCCAGCAGCTTAGGGACAGGGTTAGTAGAGGAAAAACTGTTTTTT. This gives the protein CASSLGTGLVEEKLFF. Based on the CDR3 plus reference TRBV7-2 and TRBJ1-4, the full variable domain is GAGVSQSPSNKVTEKGKDVELRCDPISGHTALYWYRQSLGQGLEFLIYFQGNSAPDKSGLPSDRFSAERTGGSVSTLTIQRTQQEDSAVYLCASSLGTGLVEEKLFFGSGTQLSVL.

This clonotype was seen many times. V is TRBV5-1 and J is TRBJ2-7, with 8 bases fitting TRBD1. The CDR3 is made up of 14 amino acids. V dropped 0 bases and J dropped 3; count of bases not matched to a gene: 2. CDR1 and CDR2 (germline): SGHRS, YFSETQ. In DNA, the CDR3 is TGCGCCAGCAGCTTGGCGGGACAGGACTACGAGCAGTACTTC. The encoded protein is CASSLAGQDYEQYF. Using reference TRBV5-1 and TRBJ2-7 for the parts outside the CDR3, the full variable domain is KAGVTQTPRYLIKTRGQQVTLSCSPISGHRSVSWYQQTPGQGLQFLFEYFSETQRNKGNFPGRFSGRQFSNSRSEMNVSTLELGDSALYLCASSLAGQDYEQYFGPGTRLTVT.

The chain couples TRBV2 to TRBJ2-5; 9 bases agree with TRBD1. The germline V gene encodes CDR1 SNHLY and CDR2 FYNNEI. The CDR3 is made up of 12 amino acids. V dropped 7 bases and J dropped 5; count of bases not matched to a gene: 2. CDR3 nucleotide sequence: TGTGCCAGCACCACAGGGGGCGAGACCCAGTACTTC. It specifies CASTTGGETQYF.

This clonotype was detected many times. The V and J genes are TRBV29-1 and TRBJ2-3; perhaps TRBD2 as D (5 bases). Germline-derived CDR1 and CDR2 are SQVTM and ANQGSEA. With 3 bases removed from V and 2 bases from J, the gap between germline ends came to 12 bases. This CDR3 region has 14 residues. CDR3 in DNA: TGCAGCGTTGAGGCCGGGGATGCCACAGATACGCAGTATTTT. Translation: CSVEAGDATDTQYF.

This clonotype was observed many times. The gene calls are TRBV20-1 and TRBJ2-1, with D tentatively TRBD1 or TRBD2 (5 bases each). With 5 bases removed from V and 1 base from J, the gap between germline ends came to 12 bases. Germline assignment: CDR1 DFQATT and CDR2 SNEGSKA (reference sequence). This CDR3 is 14 amino acids long. CDR3 sequence (DNA): TGCAGTGCTCCAGGGACCACATCCTACAATGAGCAGTTCTTC. Amino acid sequence: CSAPGTTSYNEQFF.

This clonotype was counted ten times or more. J is TRBJ2-1 and V is TRBV27; 10 bases are shared with TRBD1. The CDR3 contains 15 residues. Germline lookup yields CDR1 MNHEY and CDR2 SMNVEV (reference sequence). The junction had 6 bases not matched to a gene; V was cut back by 7 bases and J by 3 bases. The CDR3 region is CASNIDRGLYNEQFF. CDR3 nucleotide sequence: TGTGCCAGCAACATCGACAGGGGGCTCTACAATGAGCAGTTCTTC.

This clonotype was detected a few times. The chain couples TRBV28 to TRBJ1-6; 8 bases match TRBD1. The germline gives CDR1 MDHEN, CDR2 SYDVKM. V lost 4 bases, J lost 4 bases, and 6 bases stayed unmatched. The CDR3 sequence is 16 residues long. In nucleotides, the CDR3 is TGTGCCAGCAGTTCCCCGGGACAGGAGTATAATTCACCCCTCCACTTT. Translation gives CASSSPGQEYNSPLHF.

This clonotype was seen repeatedly, ten times or more. This chain connects TRBV20-1 to TRBJ1-1, with D possibly being TRBD1 (5 bases). Between the trimmed V and J ends, which lost 6 bases and 3 bases, there was a span of 14 bases. The V gene's germline CDR1 is DFQATT and CDR2 SNEGSKA (reference sequence). This CDR3 contains 13 residues. CDR3 nucleotides: TGCAGTGCGACAGATCCCACCGACACTGAAGCTTTCTTT. Its translation: CSATDPTDTEAFF.